This is a list of T cell receptor beta chains from one sample in a study of regulatory T cells in long-lasting Graves disease. TCRdb redid the calling of the multiplex PCR reads with MiXCR, one entry per CDR3 protein. The sample lists roughly 560,000 distinct CDR3 sequences, 12% occurring once. The data were also submitted as part of a second study, on T cells in Graves' hyperthyroidism and ophthalmopathy.

Sequences were derived from peripheral blood mononuclear cells (PBMCs), sampled at new diagnosis, from a patient treated with antithyroid drugs. The receptor source for this set is a young woman with Graves disease. The CDR3 runs from the conserved cysteine through the conserved F or W. The D gene is left open where the match is weak. Size is stated for part of the rows, as once, few or many counts, or as a class when the clone is expanded.

size: many; D: .; J: TRBJ2-6; V: TRBV4-3; CDR3: CASRPHRGPLPGANVLTF; DNA: TGCGCCAGCAGGCCCCATCGGGGGCCCCTCCCTGGGGCCAACGTCCTGACTTTC
size: few; D: TRBD2; J: TRBJ2-5; V: TRBV6-2/TRBV6-3; CDR3: CASSYPSAGGPVSLETQYF; DNA: TGTGCCAGCAGTTACCCTTCGGCGGGAGGGCCTGTCTCATTAGAGACCCAGTACTTC
size: many; D: .; J: TRBJ1-1; V: TRBV30; CDR3: CAWSVGESEAFF; DNA: TGTGCCTGGAGTGTAGGGGAGAGTGAAGCTTTCTTT
size: few; D: .; J: TRBJ1-2; V: TRBV6-5; CDR3: CASSHSTRGPRGNYGYTF; DNA: TGTGCCAGCAGTCACTCGACGCGAGGGCCTCGCGGGAACTATGGCTACACCTTC
size: many; D: TRBD1; J: TRBJ2-5; V: TRBV7-9; CDR3: CASSSRTGGEETQYF; DNA: TGTGCCAGCAGCTCCCGGACAGGGGGTGAAGAGACCCAGTACTTC
size: many; D: .; J: TRBJ2-1; V: TRBV5-1; CDR3: CASSAGGLGSYNEQFF; DNA: TGCGCCAGCAGTGCCGGGGGGCTGGGCTCCTACAATGAGCAGTTCTTC
size: many; D: .; J: TRBJ2-3; V: TRBV11-2; CDR3: CASSQQRLRGPRLETADTQYF; DNA: TGCGCCAGCAGCCAACAGCGGCTCCGAGGGCCAAGGTTAGAAACGGCAGATACGCAGTATTTT
size: many; D: TRBD1; J: TRBJ2-7; V: TRBV2; CDR3: CASRRTGDYEQYF; DNA: TGTGCCAGCAGACGGACAGGGGACTACGAGCAGTACTTC
size: few; D: TRBD1; J: TRBJ2-1; V: TRBV18; CDR3: CASSPDTGGEQFF; DNA: TGTGCCAGCTCACCGGACACAGGGGGGGAGCAGTTCTTC
size: .; D: .; J: TRBJ2-2; V: TRBV4-3; CDR3: CASSQVGVNTGELFF; DNA: TGCGCCAGCAGCCAAGTGGGGGTGAACACCGGGGAGCTGTTTTTT
size: few; D: .; J: TRBJ2-3; V: TRBV5-1; CDR3: CASSLWGRRDTQYF; DNA: TGCGCCAGCAGCTTGTGGGGCCGACGGGATACGCAGTATTTT
size: few; D: .; J: TRBJ1-2; V: TRBV24-1; CDR3: CATRGREEDGYTF; DNA: TGTGCCACCAGGGGGAGGGAGGAAGATGGCTACACCTTC
size: many; D: .; J: TRBJ2-7; V: TRBV11-1; CDR3: CASSPLTGTYEQYF; DNA: TGTGCCAGCAGCCCGTTGACTGGTACCTACGAGCAGTACTTC
size: .; D: TRBD2; J: TRBJ2-5; V: TRBV20-1; CDR3: CSAETSGRAGETQYF; DNA: TGCAGTGCAGAGACTAGCGGGAGGGCCGGGGAGACCCAGTACTTC
size: .; D: TRBD1; J: TRBJ2-1; V: TRBV19; CDR3: CASSKIQGVRRYNEQFF; DNA: TGTGCCAGTAGTAAAATACAGGGGGTTAGGCGGTACAATGAGCAGTTCTTC
size: many; D: .; J: TRBJ2-2; V: TRBV3-1; CDR3: CASRPTRDWGELFF; DNA: TGTGCCAGCAGACCCACTCGGGACTGGGGGGAGCTGTTTTTT
size: .; D: .; J: TRBJ2-3; V: TRBV7-9; CDR3: CASSSDQVRGWADTQYF; DNA: TGTGCCAGCAGCTCTGACCAAGTGAGGGGCTGGGCAGATACGCAGTATTTT
size: few; D: TRBD2; J: TRBJ2-7; V: TRBV9; CDR3: CASSVGTSGLYEQYF; DNA: TGTGCCAGCAGCGTAGGGACTAGCGGCCTCTACGAGCAGTACTTC
size: .; D: .; J: TRBJ2-2; V: TRBV9; CDR3: CASSVADGFYPGELFF; DNA: TGTGCCAGCAGCGTAGCGGACGGATTTTACCCCGGGGAGCTGTTTTTT
size: few; D: .; J: TRBJ2-1; V: TRBV7-2; CDR3: CASTLGTGTSSYNEQFF; DNA: TGTGCCAGCACCCTGGGGACGGGCACGAGCTCCTACAATGAGCAGTTCTTC
size: few; D: .; J: TRBJ1-6; V: TRBV7-3; CDR3: CASSLSPENNSPLHF; DNA: TGTGCCAGCAGCTTATCCCCGGAAAATAATTCACCCCTCCACTTT
size: few; D: .; J: TRBJ1-2; V: TRBV24-1; CDR3: CATSDDANYGYTF; DNA: TGTGCCACCAGTGACGACGCGAACTATGGCTACACCTTC
size: many; D: TRBD2; J: TRBJ2-5; V: TRBV12-3/TRBV12-4; CDR3: CASSATSGQETQYF; DNA: TGTGCCAGCAGCGCTACTAGCGGCCAAGAGACCCAGTACTTC
size: many; D: .; J: TRBJ2-1; V: TRBV27; CDR3: CASSLRVRYPGRGNEQFF; DNA: TGTGCCAGCAGTTTACGAGTCCGCTATCCAGGGCGAGGCAATGAGCAGTTCTTC
size: .; D: .; J: TRBJ1-5; V: TRBV7-8; CDR3: CASSVQGNSNQPQHF; DNA: TGTGCCAGCAGCGTCCAGGGGAATAGCAATCAGCCCCAGCATTTT
size: few; D: TRBD1; J: TRBJ2-7; V: TRBV29-1; CDR3: CSVGRQGTRYEQYF; DNA: TGCAGCGTCGGTAGACAGGGGACCCGCTACGAGCAGTACTTC
size: .; D: .; J: TRBJ2-2; V: TRBV20-1; CDR3: CSAREGAAGELFF; DNA: TGCAGTGCTAGAGAGGGAGCCGCCGGGGAGCTGTTTTTT
size: few; D: TRBD1; J: TRBJ2-1; V: TRBV15; CDR3: CATTRDRAKPNEQFF; DNA: TGTGCCACCACACGGGACAGGGCAAAACCAAATGAGCAGTTCTTC
size: many; D: .; J: TRBJ2-7; V: TRBV20-1; CDR3: CSAQGGGSSYEQYF; DNA: TGCAGTGCCCAGGGGGGGGGGAGCTCCTACGAGCAGTACTTC
size: many; D: TRBD1; J: TRBJ2-7; V: TRBV28; CDR3: CASSPKDRVYEQYF; DNA: TGTGCCAGCAGTCCCAAGGACAGGGTCTACGAGCAGTACTTC
size: many; D: .; J: TRBJ2-1; V: TRBV13; CDR3: CASSRSGRNEQFF; DNA: TGTGCCAGCAGCCGAAGCGGTCGCAATGAGCAGTTCTTC
size: many; D: .; J: TRBJ1-2; V: TRBV2; CDR3: CASSEARGVGAYGYTF; DNA: TGTGCCAGCAGTGAAGCGCGTGGGGTCGGGGCGTATGGCTACACCTTC
size: .; D: TRBD1; J: TRBJ1-5; V: TRBV19; CDR3: CAGTSQGARDQPQHF; DNA: TGTGCCGGCACCTCTCAGGGGGCCAGGGATCAGCCCCAGCATTTT
size: many; D: TRBD1; J: TRBJ1-1; V: TRBV12-3/TRBV12-4; CDR3: CASRPGTGGTEAFF; DNA: TGTGCCAGCAGGCCCGGGACAGGTGGCACTGAAGCTTTCTTT
size: few; D: .; J: TRBJ1-2; V: TRBV6-5; CDR3: CASSYPRGYGYTF; DNA: TGTGCCAGCAGTTACCCAAGAGGCTATGGCTACACCTTC
size: .; D: .; J: TRBJ1-4; V: TRBV19; CDR3: CASSIGHRGFERKLFF; DNA: TGTGCCAGTAGTATCGGGCATCGGGGGTTTGAGCGAAAACTGTTTTTT
size: many; D: .; J: TRBJ1-5; V: TRBV5-5; CDR3: CASLSNQPQHF; DNA: TGTGCCAGCCTTAGCAATCAGCCCCAGCATTTT
size: .; D: .; J: TRBJ1-1; V: TRBV6-5; CDR3: CASSYGEVLNTEAFF; DNA: TGTGCCAGCAGTTACGGGGAAGTACTGAACACTGAAGCTTTCTTT
size: few; D: .; J: TRBJ2-1; V: TRBV24-1; CDR3: CATSGGGVYNEQFF; DNA: TGTGCCACCAGTGGAGGGGGGGTCTACAATGAGCAGTTCTTC
size: .; D: TRBD2; J: TRBJ2-7; V: TRBV11-1; CDR3: CASSLTSGFLTYEQYF; DNA: TGTGCCAGCAGCTTAACTAGCGGGTTCCTAACCTACGAGCAGTACTTC
size: few; D: .; J: TRBJ1-6; V: TRBV7-6; CDR3: CASSLEASNSPLHF; DNA: TGTGCCAGCAGCTTAGAAGCGAGCAATTCACCCCTCCACTTT
size: once; D: .; J: TRBJ1-1; V: TRBV11-2; CDR3: CASSSPRAFF; DNA: TGTGCCAGCAGCTCCCCCCGAGCTTTCTTT
size: many; D: .; J: TRBJ1-4; V: TRBV18; CDR3: CASSRGRVSTNEKLFF; DNA: TGTGCCAGCTCACGGGGTAGAGTCTCAACTAATGAAAAACTGTTTTTT
size: many; D: .; J: TRBJ2-1; V: TRBV15; CDR3: CATSRKGGEQFF; DNA: TGTGCCACCAGCAGAAAAGGGGGTGAGCAGTTCTTC
size: .; D: .; J: TRBJ1-1; V: TRBV18; CDR3: CASSVTQSGEAFF; DNA: TGTGCCAGCTCCGTAACGCAAAGTGGTGAAGCTTTCTTT
size: .; D: TRBD2; J: TRBJ2-1; V: TRBV19; CDR3: CASSTLRGGRANEQFF; DNA: TGTGCCAGTAGTACCTTAAGAGGCGGGAGGGCCAATGAGCAGTTCTTC
size: many; D: .; J: TRBJ2-3; V: TRBV9; CDR3: CASSQTRRTDTQYF; DNA: TGTGCCAGCAGCCAGACTAGGAGGACAGATACGCAGTATTTT
size: many; D: .; J: TRBJ2-1; V: TRBV30; CDR3: CACEENSYNEQFF; DNA: TGTGCCTGCGAGGAGAACTCCTACAATGAGCAGTTCTTC
size: many; D: .; J: TRBJ2-7; V: TRBV9; CDR3: CASSVGRGSYEQYF; DNA: TGTGCCAGCAGCGTAGGGCGTGGTAGTTACGAGCAGTACTTC
size: .; D: TRBD2; J: TRBJ2-1; V: TRBV11-3; CDR3: CASRGTSGRYNEQFF; DNA: TGTGCCAGCAGGGGAACTAGCGGGAGATACAATGAGCAGTTCTTC
size: many; D: .; J: TRBJ1-1; V: TRBV3-1; CDR3: CASSQSAGRAFF; DNA: TGTGCCAGCAGCCAATCGGCCGGACGGGCTTTCTTT
size: .; D: TRBD1; J: TRBJ1-2; V: TRBV10-3; CDR3: CAISETPGQGSGYTF; DNA: TGTGCCATCAGTGAGACCCCGGGACAGGGGTCCGGCTACACCTTC
size: many; D: .; J: TRBJ2-3; V: TRBV7-9; CDR3: CASSGRGGSSTDTQYF; DNA: TGTGCCAGCAGCGGTAGAGGCGGGTCTAGCACAGATACGCAGTATTTT
size: .; D: .; J: TRBJ2-5; V: TRBV4-2; CDR3: CASSQQQGAQETQYF; DNA: TGTGCCAGCAGCCAACAGCAAGGGGCCCAAGAGACCCAGTACTTC
size: many; D: .; J: TRBJ2-1; V: TRBV28; CDR3: CASSLGSSYNEQFF; DNA: TGTGCCAGCAGCTTAGGGAGCTCCTACAATGAGCAGTTCTTC
size: many; D: TRBD1; J: TRBJ2-7; V: TRBV28; CDR3: CASSLPWGTGKYEQYF; DNA: TGTGCCAGCAGTTTGCCCTGGGGGACAGGGAAGTACGAGCAGTACTTC
size: many; D: .; J: TRBJ1-5; V: TRBV28; CDR3: CASSPVSYSNQPQHF; DNA: TGTGCCAGCAGCCCCGTAAGTTATAGCAATCAGCCCCAGCATTTT